Each of the 8 T cell receptor beta chains below was sequenced from the same sample in a study of patients and donors after allogeneic stem cell transplantation. One entry per CDR3 protein results from TCRdb running MiXCR on the RT-PCR reads. The repertoire has 15,000 or so distinct CDR3 sequences, under 35% of them found once; the top ten carry more than 30%. The sequencing sample was made of blood, either unsorted or a sorted T cell fraction (not recorded which). These TCRs come from a human donor who was either an allogeneic HSCT recipient or a stem cell or donor lymphocyte infusion donor (not recorded which). It is not recorded whose cells these are; they may come from a transplant donor.

The chain is built from TRBV20-1 and TRBJ1-4; TRBD1 might be the D (5 bases). The CDR3 length is 17 residues. With 0 bases removed from V and 3 bases from J, the gap between germline ends came to 17 bases. CDR1 and CDR2 (germline): DFQATT, SNEGSKA (reference sequence). In nucleotides, the CDR3 is TGCAGTGCTAGAGATCTCCTACGGGACGGCCCTAATGAAAAACTGTTTTTT. Protein product: CSARDLLRDGPNEKLFF.

The V and J genes are TRBV6-2 or TRBV6-3 and TRBJ1-5, with a possible D match to TRBD1 (6 bases). Germline V gene lookup returns CDR1 MNHEY and CDR2 SVGEGT. This CDR3 has 21 residues. The germline V and J ends were trimmed by 2 bases and 0 bases, with 26 bases remaining between them. CDR3 sequence reads: CASSYPPEDSLGLYSNQPQHF. The CDR3 nucleotides are TGTGCCAGCAGTTACCCTCCGGAGGACAGCCTCGGGCTTTATAGCAATCAGCCCCAGCATTTT.

The J gene is TRBJ2-5, the V gene TRBV6-2 or TRBV6-3; TRBD2 might be the D (5 bases). The CDR3 totals 11 residues. Trimming shortened V by 6 bases and J by 5 bases, and 7 bases separated the two germline ends. From germline, CDR1 is MNHEY and CDR2 SVGEGT. Here the CDR3 DNA reads TGTGCCAGCAGAAGGGAGGAGACCCAGTACTTC. Protein product: CASRREETQYF.

The chain is built from TRBV5-1 and TRBJ1-2; TRBD1 aligns across 8 bases. The junction had 4 bases not matched to a gene; V was cut back by 1 base and J by 2 bases. This CDR3 spans 15 amino acids. Looked up from germline, CDR1 is SGHRS and CDR2 is YFSETQ. This chain's CDR3 is CASSLPGGWNYGYTF. The CDR3 DNA is TGCGCCAGCAGCTTGCCAGGGGGCTGGAACTATGGCTACACCTTC.

The chain uses TRBV12-3 or TRBV12-4 and TRBJ1-4; a weak D match, TRBD1 (6 bases). CDR3 length: 15 residues. Trimming took off 5 bases at V and 4 bases at J, with 14 bases between the two ends. The DNA for the CDR3 is TGTGCCAGCAGTCATACAGGGTTGAGTAATGAAAAACTGTTTTTT. Translated: CASSHTGLSNEKLFF.

This clonotype was seen a handful of times. The CDR3 is CASSFPGTGNTEAFF. The DNA for the CDR3 is TGTGCCAGCAGTTTTCCCGGGACAGGGAACACTGAAGCTTTCTTT. This chain joins TRBV28 and TRBJ1-1; the match to TRBD1 covers 8 bases. Germline lookup yields CDR1 MDHEN and CDR2 SYDVKM. The CDR3 is 15 residues long. V lost 3 bases to trimming and J lost 1 base; unmatched junction nucleotides: 4.

The chain has TRBV20-1 and TRBJ2-7, with TRBD1 matching over 12 bases. The V and J ends lost 3 bases and 6 bases, in that order; junction bases with no gene match: 9. The length of the CDR3 is 15 residues. Germline CDR1 is DFQATT and CDR2 is SNEGSKA (reference sequence). CDR3 in amino acids: CSASSPGTGGPEQYF. CDR3 DNA: TGCAGTGCTAGTTCTCCCGGGACAGGGGGCCCCGAGCAGTACTTC.

The V gene is TRBV4-1, the J gene TRBJ1-5; the D gene is possibly TRBD1 (6 bases). The germline V and J ends were trimmed by 4 bases and 7 bases, with 14 bases remaining between them. Germline assignment: CDR1 MGHRA and CDR2 YSYEKL. This CDR3 spans 14 amino acids. The CDR3 sequence: CASSPLQGEQPQHF. CDR3 bases: TGCGCCAGCAGCCCCCTACAGGGAGAACAGCCCCAGCATTTT.